Included here is one T cell receptor (beta chain) sequence, with context. This specimen comes from a study of blood T cell repertoires in COVID-19. Study in general: Sources were T cells, B-cell-depleted T cells, or PBMCs; the material itself was cDNA or gDNA.

CDR1 KGHSH and CDR2 LQKENI come from the germline V gene. V lost 6 bases and J lost 2; bases outside the gene matches: 5. The CDR3 length is 14 residues. Per the original data handling: Using reference gene primer amplification, nucleated cell counts were estimated. The repertoire was sequenced with immunoSEQ multiplex PCR; TCRdb's copy has only in-frame clones and lacks some. Clone size and V and J calls were adopted from that table, with D and trimming inferred from the DNA. Among over 150,000 clones listed, approximately 80% were seen once. Seattle's enrolled individuals joined amid active infection and were then monitored longitudinally.

This rearrangement joins TRBV18 to TRBJ1-2, with 8 bases aligning to TRBD1. The receptor comes from a woman in her forties with COVID-19, enrolled during active disease. Sequencing used peripheral blood. CDR3 protein: CASSRTGTNYGYTF. CDR3 nucleotides: TGTGCCAGCTCCCGGACAGGGACGAACTATGGCTACACCTTC.